This T cell receptor (beta chain) was identified in a study of blood T cell repertoires in COVID-19. This CDR3 is built from 20 residues. Between the trimmed V and J ends, which lost 0 bases and 5 bases, there was a span of 25 bases. Germline V gene lookup returns CDR1 LNHDA and CDR2 SQIVND (reference sequence). Source study methods: Nucleated cell counts were estimated from reference gene primer amplification. Assay: immunoSEQ multiplex PCR; the TCRdb copy retains only in-frame clones and omits some. For V, J and clone size, that table is used; D and trimming come from the DNA. The sample shows about 120,000 clones, around 90% of them seen only once.

This rearrangement joins TRBV19 to TRBJ2-2, with D perhaps matching TRBD1 (5 bases). The sample consisted of peripheral blood. The sequence was collected from a human donor in a cohort sampled during active COVID-19. The CDR3 DNA is TGTGCCAGTAGTATAGATCGGGCAGGGTTCATACCGATCGGGACCGGGGAGCTGTTTTTT. Translating gives CASSIDRAGFIPIGTGELFF. Full variable domain (remainder filled in from reference TRBV19 and TRBJ2-2): DGGITQSPKYLFRKEGQNVTLSCEQNLNHDAMYWYRQDPGQGLRLIYYSQIVNDFQKGDIAEGYSVSREKKESFPLTVTSAQKNPTAFYLCASSIDRAGFIPIGTGELFFGEGSRLTVL.